This is a list of T cell receptor beta chains from one sample in a study of T cell clonotyping in hematopoietic cell transplantation. Here immunoSEQ multiplex PCR was the method, and the copy in TCRdb shows in-frame clones only, minus some. The sample consists of fewer than 20,000 clones, 70% to 75% of them appearing once. The specimen was peripheral blood mononuclear cells. Receptors originate from a woman aged 55-70 years in good health. Some clones in this sample may be carry-over from other donors' samples. The CDR3 runs from the conserved cysteine through the conserved F or W. Each record gives: CDR3 protein, CDR3 DNA, D gene, V gene, J gene, clone size. A D gene is named only where the DNA matches it firmly. For some rows the clone size is stated as once, few or many, or as a class when expanded; others skip it.

CDR3aa: CASSPGAETQYF; CDR3nt: TGTGCCAGCAGCCCTGGGGCCGAGACCCAGTACTTC; d_gene: .; v_gene: TRBV7-2; j_gene: TRBJ2-5; abundance: .
CDR3aa: CASSRRDRGGETQYF; CDR3nt: TGTGCCAGCAGCCGCCGGGACAGAGGGGGAGAGACCCAGTACTTC; d_gene: TRBD1; v_gene: TRBV7-8; j_gene: TRBJ2-5; abundance: .
CDR3aa: CASTWTSGNANTGELFF; CDR3nt: TGTGCCAGCACCTGGACCTCGGGGAACGCGAACACCGGGGAGCTGTTTTTT; d_gene: .; v_gene: TRBV2; j_gene: TRBJ2-2; abundance: .
CDR3aa: CASSQSRGSGNTIYF; CDR3nt: TGCGCCAGCAGCCAATCTAGGGGCTCTGGAAACACCATATATTTT; d_gene: .; v_gene: TRBV4-1; j_gene: TRBJ1-3; abundance: once
CDR3aa: CASRALRDEQYF; CDR3nt: TGTGCCAGCCGGGCCCTAAGAGACGAGCAGTACTTC; d_gene: .; v_gene: TRBV5-5; j_gene: TRBJ2-7; abundance: .
CDR3aa: CASSDGRGYTF; CDR3nt: TGTGCCAGCAGTGATGGTCGTGGCTACACCTTC; d_gene: .; v_gene: TRBV6-4; j_gene: TRBJ1-2; abundance: .
CDR3aa: CASRMGQGDGYTF; CDR3nt: TGTGCCAGCAGGATGGGACAGGGTGACGGCTACACCTTC; d_gene: TRBD1; v_gene: TRBV6-6; j_gene: TRBJ1-2; abundance: once
CDR3aa: CASSFFREPYEQYF; CDR3nt: TGTGCCAGCAGTTTTTTTAGGGAGCCCTACGAGCAGTACTTC; d_gene: .; v_gene: TRBV28; j_gene: TRBJ2-7; abundance: few
CDR3aa: CAWSSSGTAETQYF; CDR3nt: TGTGCCTGGAGCTCCTCCGGGACAGCAGAGACCCAGTACTTC; d_gene: TRBD1; v_gene: TRBV30; j_gene: TRBJ2-5; abundance: once
CDR3aa: CASSPQGSYEQHF; CDR3nt: TGTGCCAGCAGCCCCCAGGGCTCCTACGAGCAGCACTTC; d_gene: .; v_gene: TRBV5-6; j_gene: TRBJ2-7; abundance: .
CDR3aa: CASAGSVTGGADGYTF; CDR3nt: TGTGCCAGCGCGGGCAGTGTTACAGGGGGCGCGGATGGCTACACCTTC; d_gene: TRBD1; v_gene: TRBV27; j_gene: TRBJ1-2; abundance: few